The rows below give T cell receptor beta chains drawn from one sample of a study of blood T cells in healthy people across ages. TCRdb reprocessed the 5' RACE reads with MiXCR, giving one entry per CDR3 protein. The sample has 1.5 million to 2 million distinct CDR3 sequences, roughly 27% seen once. The sequenced material came from blood. The source is a woman aged 25 to 39 in good health. CDR3s include the opening cysteine and the closing phenylalanine or tryptophan. The order of the fields is clone size, D gene, V gene, J gene, CDR3 protein, CDR3 DNA. D genes are given only for firm matches. Size is omitted from some rows. Given values are once, few, many or a class for expanded clones.

clone size: .; D gene: TRBD1; V gene: TRBV11-1; J gene: TRBJ2-7; CDR3 protein: CASSLTTGNEQYF; CDR3 DNA: TGTGCCAGCAGCTTAACGACAGGGAACGAGCAGTACTTC
clone size: .; D gene: .; V gene: TRBV2; J gene: TRBJ1-4; CDR3 protein: CAGRRGTNEKLFF; CDR3 DNA: TGTGCCGGAAGGAGGGGAACTAATGAAAAACTGTTTTTT
clone size: few; D gene: .; V gene: TRBV5-3; J gene: TRBJ2-7; CDR3 protein: CARSLSRTGLTYEQYF; CDR3 DNA: TGTGCCAGAAGCTTATCTCGGACTGGACTAACCTACGAGCAGTACTTC
clone size: few; D gene: .; V gene: TRBV5-5; J gene: TRBJ2-3; CDR3 protein: CASSLASQDTQYF; CDR3 DNA: TGTGCCAGCAGCTTGGCGAGCCAGGATACGCAGTATTTT
clone size: .; D gene: .; V gene: TRBV5-4; J gene: TRBJ2-6; CDR3 protein: CASSAVMYGANVLTF; CDR3 DNA: TGTGCCAGCAGCGCTGTGATGTATGGGGCCAACGTCCTGACTTTC
clone size: .; D gene: .; V gene: TRBV21-1; J gene: TRBJ2-2; CDR3 protein: CASSKENGQGNTGELFF; CDR3 DNA: TGTGCCAGCAGCAAGGAAAACGGACAGGGCAACACCGGGGAGCTGTTTTTT
clone size: .; D gene: TRBD2; V gene: TRBV19; J gene: TRBJ2-1; CDR3 protein: CASRSPGLRTNDEQFF; CDR3 DNA: TGTGCCAGTAGGTCCCCGGGACTAAGGACAAACGATGAGCAGTTCTTC
clone size: many; D gene: TRBD1; V gene: TRBV29-1; J gene: TRBJ2-7; CDR3 protein: CSVQTRQGGYEQYF; CDR3 DNA: TGCAGCGTCCAAACTCGACAGGGTGGGTACGAGCAGTACTTC
clone size: .; D gene: .; V gene: TRBV28; J gene: TRBJ2-2; CDR3 protein: CASTPRGPGVGELFF; CDR3 DNA: TGTGCCAGCACCCCGAGGGGTCCCGGTGTCGGGGAGCTGTTTTTT
clone size: few; D gene: .; V gene: TRBV7-6; J gene: TRBJ2-7; CDR3 protein: CASSPPGGQYTGEQYF; CDR3 DNA: TGTGCCAGCAGCCCACCCGGGGGACAATATACTGGCGAGCAGTACTTC
clone size: .; D gene: .; V gene: TRBV27; J gene: TRBJ1-5; CDR3 protein: CASSPRAENQPQHF; CDR3 DNA: TGTGCCAGCAGCCCTAGGGCGGAGAATCAGCCCCAGCATTTT
clone size: once; D gene: .; V gene: TRBV6-2/TRBV6-3; J gene: TRBJ1-6; CDR3 protein: CASKLDSLGNSPPHF; CDR3 DNA: TGTGCCAGCAAGTTGGACTCCCTCGGCAATTCACCCCCCCACTTT
clone size: .; D gene: .; V gene: TRBV12-3/TRBV12-4; J gene: TRBJ1-2; CDR3 protein: CASSLGRARSSGYTF; CDR3 DNA: TGTGCCAGCAGTTTAGGGAGGGCCCGGAGTAGCGGCTACACCTTC
clone size: .; D gene: .; V gene: TRBV6-5; J gene: TRBJ1-3; CDR3 protein: CASSYSNRGDGNTIYF; CDR3 DNA: TGTGCCAGCAGTTACTCGAATAGGGGCGACGGAAACACCATATATTTT
clone size: few; D gene: TRBD1; V gene: TRBV5-1; J gene: TRBJ2-1; CDR3 protein: CASSGRTGAEGEQFF; CDR3 DNA: TGCGCCAGCAGCGGAAGGACAGGGGCAGAGGGTGAGCAGTTCTTC
clone size: .; D gene: TRBD1; V gene: TRBV20-1; J gene: TRBJ2-5; CDR3 protein: CSATDRAGIVLATQYF; CDR3 DNA: TGCAGTGCTACGGACAGGGCAGGCATAGTGCTTGCGACCCAGTACTTC
clone size: .; D gene: .; V gene: TRBV29-1; J gene: TRBJ2-3; CDR3 protein: CSVAVSSTDTQYF; CDR3 DNA: TGCAGCGTTGCCGTCAGTAGCACAGATACGCAGTATTTT
clone size: few; D gene: .; V gene: TRBV9; J gene: TRBJ2-1; CDR3 protein: CASNPRGLASYNEQFF; CDR3 DNA: TGTGCCAGCAACCCCCGAGGGCTAGCTTCCTACAATGAGCAGTTCTTC
clone size: .; D gene: .; V gene: TRBV7-9; J gene: TRBJ1-1; CDR3 protein: CASSVEALENTEAFF; CDR3 DNA: TGTGCCAGCAGCGTAGAGGCTCTGGAGAACACTGAAGCTTTCTTT
clone size: .; D gene: .; V gene: TRBV20-1; J gene: TRBJ1-2; CDR3 protein: CSARYVYGYTF; CDR3 DNA: TGCAGTGCTAGATACGTCTATGGCTACACCTTC
clone size: .; D gene: .; V gene: TRBV2; J gene: TRBJ2-7; CDR3 protein: CASSEARPYEQYF; CDR3 DNA: TGTGCCAGCAGTGAAGCCAGGCCTTACGAGCAGTACTTC
clone size: .; D gene: TRBD2; V gene: TRBV6-6; J gene: TRBJ2-1; CDR3 protein: CASSPNLGTSGSWEQFF; CDR3 DNA: TGTGCCAGCAGCCCAAATTTAGGGACTAGCGGGAGTTGGGAGCAGTTCTTC
clone size: many; D gene: .; V gene: TRBV5-1; J gene: TRBJ2-1; CDR3 protein: CASSLAATPAVGDEQFF; CDR3 DNA: TGCGCCAGCAGCTTGGCCGCAACCCCCGCGGTGGGCGATGAGCAGTTCTTC
clone size: .; D gene: TRBD2; V gene: TRBV6-6; J gene: TRBJ2-3; CDR3 protein: CASRSGGPTDTQYF; CDR3 DNA: TGTGCCAGCAGATCGGGGGGGCCCACAGATACGCAGTATTTT
clone size: many; D gene: .; V gene: TRBV6-6; J gene: TRBJ2-7; CDR3 protein: CASSYGRDRRPYEQYF; CDR3 DNA: TGTGCCAGCAGTTACGGGAGGGACAGGCGCCCCTACGAGCAGTACTTC
clone size: .; D gene: .; V gene: TRBV21-1; J gene: TRBJ1-1; CDR3 protein: CASSTQGAAFF; CDR3 DNA: TGTGCCAGCAGCACCCAGGGTGCCGCTTTCTTT
clone size: .; D gene: TRBD1; V gene: TRBV7-2; J gene: TRBJ2-1; CDR3 protein: CASRDADRGSHNEQFF; CDR3 DNA: TGTGCCAGCAGGGACGCCGACAGGGGGTCCCACAATGAGCAGTTCTTC
clone size: few; D gene: TRBD2; V gene: TRBV20-1; J gene: TRBJ2-1; CDR3 protein: CSARGTGLAGGQSYNEQFF; CDR3 DNA: TGCAGTGCTAGAGGCACAGGACTAGCGGGGGGGCAGTCCTACAATGAGCAGTTCTTC
clone size: few; D gene: TRBD2; V gene: TRBV6-6; J gene: TRBJ2-1; CDR3 protein: CASQLSGDRGQFF; CDR3 DNA: TGTGCCAGCCAACTTAGCGGGGACCGTGGGCAGTTCTTC
clone size: .; D gene: .; V gene: TRBV7-2; J gene: TRBJ1-1; CDR3 protein: CASSLTSWAFF; CDR3 DNA: TGTGCCAGCAGCTTAACATCGTGGGCTTTCTTT
clone size: .; D gene: .; V gene: TRBV6-1; J gene: TRBJ1-1; CDR3 protein: CASIPGVGSGSRNTEAFF; CDR3 DNA: TGTGCCAGCATCCCTGGGGTGGGGAGTGGTTCGAGGAACACTGAAGCTTTCTTT
clone size: few; D gene: .; V gene: TRBV15; J gene: TRBJ2-7; CDR3 protein: CATSRGREGLLSEQYF; CDR3 DNA: TGTGCCACCAGCAGAGGGAGAGAGGGACTGCTCTCCGAGCAGTACTTC
clone size: .; D gene: .; V gene: TRBV7-9; J gene: TRBJ1-5; CDR3 protein: CASGRPGNQPQHF; CDR3 DNA: TGTGCCAGCGGCCGACCGGGGAATCAGCCCCAGCATTTT
clone size: few; D gene: .; V gene: TRBV3-1; J gene: TRBJ2-5; CDR3 protein: CASSLRGAGAQETQYF; CDR3 DNA: TGTGCCAGCAGCCTTCGGGGGGCGGGCGCTCAAGAGACCCAGTACTTC
clone size: .; D gene: TRBD2; V gene: TRBV15; J gene: TRBJ2-5; CDR3 protein: CATSRDPGGLAGGRQTQYF; CDR3 DNA: TGTGCCACCAGCAGAGATCCCGGAGGACTAGCGGGGGGTAGGCAGACCCAGTACTTC
clone size: .; D gene: TRBD1; V gene: TRBV29-1; J gene: TRBJ2-3; CDR3 protein: CSVDRTGGVADTQYF; CDR3 DNA: TGCAGCGTTGATCGGACAGGGGGAGTAGCAGATACGCAGTATTTT
clone size: once; D gene: .; V gene: TRBV29-1; J gene: TRBJ2-1; CDR3 protein: CSVEKGGGENYNEQFF; CDR3 DNA: TGCAGCGTAGAGAAAGGGGGCGGGGAGAACTACAATGAGCAGTTCTTC
clone size: few; D gene: .; V gene: TRBV6-2/TRBV6-3; J gene: TRBJ1-4; CDR3 protein: CASSRIPGTNEKLFF; CDR3 DNA: TGTGCCAGTAGTCGCATTCCGGGGACTAATGAAAAACTGTTTTTT
clone size: many; D gene: .; V gene: TRBV10-3; J gene: TRBJ2-7; CDR3 protein: CAISSTEPYEQYF; CDR3 DNA: TGTGCCATCAGTTCCACCGAACCCTACGAGCAGTACTTC
clone size: .; D gene: TRBD2; V gene: TRBV25-1; J gene: TRBJ2-3; CDR3 protein: CASSGKGGRAFADTQYF; CDR3 DNA: TGTGCCAGCAGTGGGAAGGGCGGGAGGGCCTTCGCAGATACGCAGTATTTT
clone size: few; D gene: TRBD2; V gene: TRBV29-1; J gene: TRBJ2-7; CDR3 protein: CSVVGLAGHEQYF; CDR3 DNA: TGCAGCGTCGTAGGACTAGCGGGGCACGAGCAGTACTTC
clone size: .; D gene: .; V gene: TRBV7-6; J gene: TRBJ2-5; CDR3 protein: CASSPRGTHLGETQYF; CDR3 DNA: TGTGCCAGCAGCCCTAGGGGGACACACCTAGGAGAGACCCAGTACTTC